This section outlines one TCR beta chain sequence together with its context. What it binds is unknown. This entry comes from a study of radiotherapy plus CTLA-4 blockade in lung cancer. Study at large: Overall, around 19% of patients showed an objective response, while approximately 30% attained disease control.

Clones were read by immunoSEQ multiplex PCR, and TCRdb kept only the in-frame ones, dropping some. Of roughly 80,000 clones listed, around 79% were seen once; the top ten hold 4%. General study results and limits: Clones derived from tumor TCRs expanded in blood after radiotherapy plus ipilimumab. Early blood T cell clone dynamics reportedly forecast response best, with interferon-beta.

The sample was peripheral blood, taken from a patient treated with radiotherapy plus ipilimumab. This receptor was identified in a human donor with non-small cell lung cancer who had a partial response to radiotherapy plus ipilimumab. Some clones in this sample may be carry-over from other donors' samples.

CDR3 sequence (DNA): TGCGCCAGCAGCCCAGTCGGGACAGGGATCACTGAAGCTTTCTTT. Residues: CASSPVGTGITEAFF. This chain joins TRBV5-1 and TRBJ1-1; 9 bases match TRBD1. This CDR3 is built from 15 residues. V lost 4 bases to trimming and J lost 4 bases; unmatched junction nucleotides: 8. Germline CDR1 reads SGHRS; CDR2 reads YFSETQ.